A single sample is the source of the 14 T cell receptor beta chains below, sequenced in a study of cytotoxic CD8 clonotypes in ibrutinib-treated CLL. The protocol was immunoSEQ multiplex PCR, while the TCRdb copy is restricted to in-frame clones and leaves out a portion. The sample has approximately 300,000 clones; approximately 80% are singletons. The specimen comprised PBMCs, sampled before ibrutinib treatment. The source of these receptors is a human donor with chronic lymphocytic leukemia.

This clone has just a few counts. This rearrangement joins TRBV11-2 to TRBJ2-5; possibly TRBD1 for D (6 bases). CDR1 is SGHAT and CDR2 is FQNNGV in the germline V gene. The length of the CDR3 is 12 residues. The V end was cut by 8 bases, the J end by 6 bases, with 13 bases between. The CDR3 bases are TGTGCCAGCGGGTACAGGGAAAAGACCCAGTACTTC. Residues: CASGYREKTQYF.

The rearrangement uses TRBV7-2 and TRBJ2-7, with D perhaps TRBD1 (6 bases). The CDR3 extends over 14 amino acids. CDR1 SGHTA and CDR2 FQGNSA come from the germline V gene. Deletions cut 3 bases from V and 2 bases from J, with 11 bases between. The CDR3 here is CASSFTGKAYEQYF. CDR3 bases: TGTGCCAGCAGCTTTACAGGGAAGGCCTACGAGCAGTACTTC.

The chain links TRBV6-6 to TRBJ2-7; 9 nucleotides match TRBD2. The CDR3 extends over 15 amino acids. The ends lost 2 bases at V and 2 bases at J; junction bases unmatched: 4. CDR1 is MNHNY and CDR2 is SVGAGI in the germline V gene (reference sequence). The CDR3 protein is CASSYASGTTYEQYF. The CDR3 nucleotides are TGTGCCAGCAGTTACGCTAGCGGGACAACCTACGAGCAGTACTTC.

The chain combines TRBV6-4 with TRBJ2-5; tentatively, D is TRBD1 or TRBD2 (5 bases each). The CDR3 runs to 13 residues. The germline CDR1 and CDR2 sequences are MRHNA and SNTAGT. V lost 5 bases and J lost 5, with 12 bases in between. The CDR3: CASSLDEGETQYF. Written as DNA, the CDR3 is TGTGCCAGCAGTCTCGATGAGGGGGAGACCCAGTACTTC.

On this clone itself: The sample contains more than one DNA sequence encoding this CDR3. V gene TRBV30 combines with J gene TRBJ1-5; D gene uncertain. Trimming pared 1 base from V and 1 base from J, leaving 2 bases between. Germline lookup yields CDR1 GTSNPN and CDR2 SVGIG (reference sequence). The CDR3 has 12 amino acids. The CDR3 loop is CAWSGSNQPQHF. Written as DNA, the CDR3 is TGTGCCTGGAGTGGGAGCAATCAGCCCCAGCATTTT. Using reference TRBV30 and TRBJ1-5 for the parts outside the CDR3, the full variable domain is SQTIHQWPATLVQPVGSPLSLECTVEGTSNPNLYWYRQAAGRGLQLLFYSVGIGQISSEVPQNLSASRPQDRQFILSSKKLLLSDSGFYLCAWSGSNQPQHFGDGTRLSIL.

This clone was picked up one time. The chain combines TRBV7-2 with TRBJ2-7; D is possibly TRBD1 or TRBD2 (5 bases each). Per the germline V gene, CDR1 is SGHTA and CDR2 is FQGNSA. The CDR3 runs to 16 residues. Trimming removed 3 bases from V and 2 bases from J, with 17 bases in between. Here the CDR3 DNA reads TGTGCCAGCAGCTTTTTACCGGGACGAAATCCCTACGAGCAGTACTTC. Translated, it gives CASSFLPGRNPYEQYF.

This clone was seen more than once but under ten times. The identical CDR3 is also encoded by other nucleotide sequences in the sample. The J gene is TRBJ2-5, the V gene TRBV4-3, with D unclear. V lost 0 bases to trimming and J lost 4 bases, with 3 bases between them. Germline CDR1 and CDR2: LGHNA and YSLEER. The CDR3 spans 12 residues. The CDR3 DNA follows: TGCGCCAGCAGCCAAGAAGGAGAGACCCAGTACTTC. As protein: CASSQEGETQYF.

The chain joins TRBV5-1 to TRBJ2-1, with D unresolved. Trimming cost V 0 bases and J 4 bases, with 17 bases left between them. The CDR3 spans 17 residues. The germline CDR1 and CDR2 sequences are SGHRS and YFSETQ. This CDR3 is CASSLGPTHIGYNEQFF. CDR3 coding DNA: TGCGCCAGCAGCTTGGGTCCAACACATATCGGGTACAATGAGCAGTTCTTC.

The rearrangement joins TRBV7-8 to TRBJ2-3; no definite D call. Trimming cost V 1 base and J 1 base, with 6 bases left between them. The CDR3 has 14 residues. CDR1 and CDR2 from the germline V gene are SGHVS and FQNEAQ. CDR3 DNA sequence: TGTGCCAGCAGCTTAGTCCTAGGCACAGATACGCAGTATTTT. Protein sequence: CASSLVLGTDTQYF.

As regards this clone: Different DNA sequences within this sample yield the same CDR3. The chain employs TRBV5-1 and TRBJ2-3; TRBD1 matches at 10 bases. Germline V lookup: CDR1 SGHRS, CDR2 YFSETQ. The CDR3 is made up of 14 amino acids. The junction had 2 bases not matched to a gene; V was cut back by 4 bases and J by 3 bases. The CDR3 protein is CASSPGQGTDTQYF. In DNA form, the CDR3 reads TGCGCCAGCAGCCCGGGACAGGGGACAGATACGCAGTATTTT. Complete variable domain (other parts from reference TRBV5-1 and TRBJ2-3): KAGVTQTPRYLIKTRGQQVTLSCSPISGHRSVSWYQQTPGQGLQFLFEYFSETQRNKGNFPGRFSGRQFSNSRSEMNVSTLELGDSALYLCASSPGQGTDTQYFGPGTRLTVL.

This rearrangement joins TRBV7-9 to TRBJ2-7, with TRBD2 identical over 8 bases. With V trimmed by 2 bases and J by 2 bases, 5 bases remained unmatched. CDR3 size: 15 residues. The germline CDR1 and CDR2 sequences are SEHNR and FQNEAQ (reference sequence). CDR3 amino acids: CASSLLAGGTYEQYF. The CDR3 DNA reads as TGTGCCAGCAGCTTACTAGCGGGCGGTACCTACGAGCAGTACTTC. The variable domain in full, with the rest retrieved from reference TRBV7-9 and TRBJ2-7, is DTGVSQNPRHKITKRGQNVTFRCDPISEHNRLYWYRQTLGQGPEFLTYFQNEAQLEKSRLLSDRFSAERPKGSFSTLEIQRTEQGDSAMYLCASSLLAGGTYEQYFGPGTRLTVT.

This clone was seen a single time. The rearrangement links TRBV5-1 to TRBJ1-1, with TRBD1 as a possible D gene (5 bases). Trimming stripped 7 bases from V and 1 base from J, with 17 bases between. The CDR3 runs 15 residues. Germline V lookup: CDR1 SGHRS, CDR2 YFSETQ. The CDR3 protein is CASWVYPGQNTEAFF. The CDR3 nucleotides read TGCGCCAGCTGGGTATATCCTGGACAGAACACTGAAGCTTTCTTT.

V and J are TRBV30 and TRBJ1-5; 8 nucleotides agree with TRBD1. CDR1 GTSNPN and CDR2 SVGIG come from the germline V gene (reference sequence). J gave up 7 bases and V 2 bases, and 7 bases lay outside the gene matches. The CDR3 extends over 14 amino acids. This CDR3 reads CAWSTSTGEQPQHF. In DNA, the CDR3 is TGTGCCTGGAGTACGTCGACAGGGGAACAGCCCCAGCATTTT.

The CDR3 nucleotides are TGTGCCAGCAGTCCACGGACAGGGACCGGGGAGCTGTTTTTT. This sequence encodes CASSPRTGTGELFF. The chain carries TRBV27 and TRBJ2-2, with 8 bases fitting TRBD1. CDR3 length: 14 residues. With V trimmed by 5 bases and J by 5 bases, 4 bases remained unmatched. The germline V gene has CDR1 MNHEY and CDR2 SMNVEV (reference sequence).